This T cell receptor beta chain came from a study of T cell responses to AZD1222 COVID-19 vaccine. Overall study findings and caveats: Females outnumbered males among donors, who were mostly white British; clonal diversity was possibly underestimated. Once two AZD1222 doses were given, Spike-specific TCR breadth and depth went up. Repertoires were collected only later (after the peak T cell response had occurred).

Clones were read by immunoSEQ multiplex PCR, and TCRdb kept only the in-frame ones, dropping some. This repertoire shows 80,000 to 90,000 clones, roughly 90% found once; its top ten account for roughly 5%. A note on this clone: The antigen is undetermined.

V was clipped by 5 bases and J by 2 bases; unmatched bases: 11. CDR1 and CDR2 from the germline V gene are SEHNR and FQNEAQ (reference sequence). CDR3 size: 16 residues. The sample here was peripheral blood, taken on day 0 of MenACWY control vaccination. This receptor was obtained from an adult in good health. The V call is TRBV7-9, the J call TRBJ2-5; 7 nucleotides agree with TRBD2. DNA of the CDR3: TGTGCCAGCAGCCCCGGTACGTCTAGCGGACAAGAGACCCAGTACTTC. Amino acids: CASSPGTSSGQETQYF.